A selection of T cell receptor beta chains follows, all from one sample in a study of T-cell reconstitution after alpha-beta-depleted transplantation in children. MiXCR, applied by TCRdb to the PCR reads, yields one record per CDR3 protein. The repertoire holds around 600,000 distinct CDR3 sequences, with about 21% as singletons. The input for sequencing was PBMCs, mostly from graft donor cells, taken 360 days after TCRalphabeta/CD19-depleted stem cell transplant. These receptor sequences come from a boy under two years old who had a stem cell transplant for acute myeloid leukemia, so the T cells may come from the graft donor. The CDR3 runs from the conserved cysteine through the conserved F or W. The D gene is left open where the match is weak. The size entry is marked missing in some rows and otherwise reads once, few, many or a size class.

>TRBJ2-3|many|TRBV7-2|-
CASSLLTSRTDTQYF
TGTGCCAGCAGCTTACTCACCAGCCGCACAGATACGCAGTATTTT
>TRBJ2-4|many|TRBV4-1|TRBD2
CASSQETGGKDIQYF
TGCGCCAGCAGCCAAGAAACGGGGGGGAAGGACATTCAGTACTTC
>TRBJ2-3|few|TRBV20-1|TRBD2
CSAEKLVLAGGADTQYF
TGCAGTGCCGAAAAACTCGTACTAGCGGGGGGAGCAGATACGCAGTATTTT
>TRBJ2-6|-|TRBV20-1|TRBD1
CSAVSGQGNSGANVLTF
TGCAGTGCAGTGTCGGGACAGGGCAACTCTGGGGCCAACGTCCTGACTTTC
>TRBJ1-4|-|TRBV6-1|-
CASKGQGSATNEKLFF
TGTGCCAGCAAGGGCCAGGGGTCGGCAACTAATGAAAAACTGTTTTTT
>TRBJ1-2|-|TRBV11-2|-
CASSLGGTHGYTF
TGTGCCAGCAGCTTAGGGGGAACCCATGGCTACACCTTC
>TRBJ2-2|few|TRBV6-1|TRBD2
CASRGLAGTNTGELFF
TGTGCCAGCAGGGGACTAGCGGGGACGAACACCGGGGAGCTGTTTTTT
>TRBJ2-7|many|TRBV5-6|-
CASSFAEGSYEQYF
TGTGCCAGCAGCTTCGCAGAGGGCTCCTACGAGCAGTACTTC
>TRBJ1-1|few|TRBV6-5|-
CASRIQSPNTEAFF
TGTGCCAGCAGGATCCAGAGCCCGAACACTGAAGCTTTCTTT
>TRBJ2-2|-|TRBV21-1|-
CASSRDRPSNTGELFF
TGTGCCAGCAGCCGCGACAGGCCCTCGAACACCGGGGAGCTGTTTTTT
>TRBJ1-2|-|TRBV20-1|TRBD1
CSAPGTGDYGYTF
TGCAGTGCCCCCGGGACAGGGGACTATGGCTACACCTTC
>TRBJ2-7|-|TRBV7-8|-
CASSLPDYSYEQYF
TGTGCCAGCAGCTTACCCGACTATTCCTACGAGCAGTACTTC
>TRBJ2-2|many|TRBV4-3|-
CASSQDSGVATGELFF
TGCGCCAGCAGCCAAGACTCAGGGGTAGCCACCGGGGAGCTGTTTTTT
>TRBJ1-1|many|TRBV29-1|-
CSVGLSRNTEAFF
TGCAGCGTTGGATTAAGTAGAAACACTGAAGCTTTCTTT
>TRBJ2-1|many|TRBV4-3|TRBD2
CASSQALAGNNEQFF
TGCGCCAGCAGCCAAGCACTAGCGGGGAACAATGAGCAGTTCTTC
>TRBJ1-1|many|TRBV20-1|-
CSAPGPGSTEAFF
TGCAGTGCGCCGGGGCCGGGGAGCACTGAAGCTTTCTTT
>TRBJ2-7|few|TRBV20-1|-
CSARSPRRQYF
TGCAGTGCTAGGTCCCCTAGACGTCAGTACTTC
>TRBJ2-2|few|TRBV20-1|-
CSARDYAQGNAGELFF
TGCAGTGCTAGAGATTATGCCCAGGGAAACGCCGGGGAGCTGTTTTTT
>TRBJ2-1|many|TRBV7-2|-
CASRQLVSREQFF
TGTGCCAGCAGACAACTAGTCTCCCGTGAGCAGTTCTTC
>TRBJ2-6|many|TRBV12-3/TRBV12-4|TRBD1
CASSFRQGISGANVLTF
TGTGCCAGCAGTTTCCGACAGGGAATCTCTGGGGCCAACGTCCTGACTTTC
>TRBJ2-4|many|TRBV4-3|-
CASSQDRGAKNIQYF
TGCGCCAGCAGCCAAGATCGGGGAGCCAAAAACATTCAGTACTTC
>TRBJ2-1|few|TRBV29-1|TRBD2
CSARTSGGEGEQFF
TGCAGCGCTAGGACTAGCGGGGGGGAGGGTGAGCAGTTCTTC
>TRBJ1-1|many|TRBV4-2|-
CASSPEWGSPEAFF
TGTGCCAGCAGCCCCGAGTGGGGTAGCCCTGAAGCTTTCTTT
>TRBJ2-1|-|TRBV20-1|-
CSARGGSEFF
TGCAGTGCTAGAGGGGGTAGCGAGTTCTTC
>TRBJ2-1|-|TRBV6-5|TRBD2
CASSYSSVGGDNNEQFF
TGTGCCAGCAGTTACTCGAGTGTGGGGGGGGATAACAATGAGCAGTTCTTC
>TRBJ2-5|few|TRBV10-3|-
CAISPRQQETQYF
TGTGCCATCAGCCCCAGACAGCAAGAGACCCAGTACTTC
>TRBJ2-7|few|TRBV12-3/TRBV12-4|TRBD1
CASSPPDRAYEQYF
TGTGCCAGCAGTCCACCGGACAGGGCCTACGAGCAGTACTTC
>TRBJ2-2|few|TRBV4-3|-
CASSQDGRANTGELFF
TGCGCCAGCAGCCAAGATGGGAGAGCGAACACCGGGGAGCTGTTTTTT
>TRBJ1-5|few|TRBV19|-
CASTPGIAYQPQHF
TGTGCCAGTACCCCCGGGATTGCCTATCAGCCCCAGCATTTT
>TRBJ2-6|-|TRBV6-2/TRBV6-3|-
CASTYRLSGANVLTF
TGTGCCAGCACCTACAGACTCTCTGGGGCCAACGTCCTGACTTTC
>TRBJ1-1|-|TRBV9|TRBD1
CASSHGTGLNTEAFF
TGTGCCAGCAGCCACGGGACAGGGCTAAACACTGAAGCTTTCTTT
>TRBJ2-1|many|TRBV29-1|-
CSGDQGYNEQFF
TGCAGCGGGGACCAGGGGTACAATGAGCAGTTCTTC
>TRBJ2-7|-|TRBV12-3/TRBV12-4|-
CASSLRSSPYEQYF
TGTGCCAGCAGTTTGAGGAGTAGCCCCTACGAGCAGTACTTC
>TRBJ1-1|few|TRBV20-1|TRBD1
CSARVGVTGTGAFF
TGCAGTGCTAGAGTGGGGGTGACAGGGACAGGGGCTTTCTTT
>TRBJ1-1|-|TRBV9|-
CASSDQGGTEAFF
TGTGCCAGCAGCGATCAAGGCGGCACTGAAGCTTTCTTT
>TRBJ2-3|many|TRBV20-1|-
CSAAALLDTQYF
TGCAGTGCTGCGGCCTTATTGGATACGCAGTATTTT
>TRBJ1-1|many|TRBV29-1|-
CSAAPLLMNTEAFF
TGCAGCGCCGCCCCACTCCTTATGAACACTGAAGCTTTCTTT
>TRBJ2-1|few|TRBV7-2|-
CASSLERDYNEQFF
TGTGCCAGCAGCTTAGAGAGGGATTACAATGAGCAGTTCTTC
>TRBJ2-7|many|TRBV27|TRBD1
CASSPRQGGYEQYF
TGTGCCAGCAGTCCGAGACAGGGCGGCTACGAGCAGTACTTC
>TRBJ2-1|-|TRBV24-1|TRBD2
CATSDPSGGALCEQFF
TGTGCCACCAGTGACCCAAGCGGGGGGGCCCTGTGTGAGCAGTTCTTC
>TRBJ2-1|-|TRBV7-9|-
CASRVLGEQFF
TGTGCCAGCAGAGTTTTGGGTGAGCAGTTCTTC
>TRBJ1-2|-|TRBV29-1|TRBD1
CSVDGTDYGYTF
TGCAGCGTCGATGGGACAGACTATGGCTACACCTTC
>TRBJ2-1|many|TRBV12-3/TRBV12-4|TRBD1
CASSPGQGYHNEQFF
TGTGCCAGCAGTCCGGGACAGGGTTACCACAATGAGCAGTTCTTC
>TRBJ1-1|once|TRBV7-2|-
CASSFPGRGWTEAFF
TGTGCCAGCAGCTTCCCGGGGCGCGGGTGGACTGAAGCTTTCTTT
>TRBJ2-1|many|TRBV29-1|-
CSADRNEQFF
TGCAGCGCTGACCGGAATGAGCAGTTCTTC
>TRBJ1-3|few|TRBV7-2|TRBD1
CASSSGQGYGNTIYF
TGTGCCAGCAGCTCGGGACAGGGTTATGGAAACACCATATATTTT
>TRBJ2-1|-|TRBV6-5|TRBD2
CASSYRPGLASYNEQFF
TGTGCCAGCAGTTATCGACCGGGACTAGCGTCCTACAATGAGCAGTTCTTC